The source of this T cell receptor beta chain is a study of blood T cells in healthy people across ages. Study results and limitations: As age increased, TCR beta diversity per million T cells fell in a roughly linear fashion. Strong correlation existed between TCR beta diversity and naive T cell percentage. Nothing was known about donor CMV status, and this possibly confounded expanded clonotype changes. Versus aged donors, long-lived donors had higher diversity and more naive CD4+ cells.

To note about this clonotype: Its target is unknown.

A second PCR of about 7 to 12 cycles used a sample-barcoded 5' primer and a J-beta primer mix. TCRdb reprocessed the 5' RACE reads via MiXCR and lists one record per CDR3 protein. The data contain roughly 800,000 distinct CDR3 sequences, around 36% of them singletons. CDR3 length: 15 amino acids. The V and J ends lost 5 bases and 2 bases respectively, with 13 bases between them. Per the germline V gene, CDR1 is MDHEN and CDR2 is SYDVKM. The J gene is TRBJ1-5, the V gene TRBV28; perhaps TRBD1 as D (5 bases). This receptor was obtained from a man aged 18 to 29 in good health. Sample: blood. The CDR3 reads CASSHRLRGNQPQHF. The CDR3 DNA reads TGTGCCAGCAGTCACAGGCTCCGGGGCAATCAGCCCCAGCATTTT. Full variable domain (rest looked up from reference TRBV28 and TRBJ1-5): DVKVTQSSRYLVKRTGEKVFLECVQDMDHENMFWYRQDPGLGLRLIYFSYDVKMKEKGDIPEGYSVSREKKERFSLILESASTNQTSMYLCASSHRLRGNQPQHFGDGTRLSIL.